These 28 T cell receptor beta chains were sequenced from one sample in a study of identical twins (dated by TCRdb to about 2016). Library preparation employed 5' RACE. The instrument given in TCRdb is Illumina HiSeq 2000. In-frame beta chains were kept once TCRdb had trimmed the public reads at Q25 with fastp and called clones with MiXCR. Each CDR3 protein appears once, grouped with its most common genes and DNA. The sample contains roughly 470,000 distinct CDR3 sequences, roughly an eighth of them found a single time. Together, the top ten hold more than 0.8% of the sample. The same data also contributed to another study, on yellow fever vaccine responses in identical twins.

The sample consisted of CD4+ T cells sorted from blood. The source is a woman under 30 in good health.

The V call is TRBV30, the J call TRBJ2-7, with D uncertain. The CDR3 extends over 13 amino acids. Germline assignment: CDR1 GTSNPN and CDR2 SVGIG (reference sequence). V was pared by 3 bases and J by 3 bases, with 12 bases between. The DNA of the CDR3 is TGTGCCTGGAGCCCCCGTGGGCTCTACGAGCAGTACTTC. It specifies CAWSPRGLYEQYF.

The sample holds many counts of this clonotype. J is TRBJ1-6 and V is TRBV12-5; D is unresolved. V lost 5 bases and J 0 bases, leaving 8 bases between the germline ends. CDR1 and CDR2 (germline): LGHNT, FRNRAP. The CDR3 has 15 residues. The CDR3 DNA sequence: TGTGCTAGTGGTCCTGGAAGCTCCTATAATTCACCCCTCCACTTT. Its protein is CASGPGSSYNSPLHF.

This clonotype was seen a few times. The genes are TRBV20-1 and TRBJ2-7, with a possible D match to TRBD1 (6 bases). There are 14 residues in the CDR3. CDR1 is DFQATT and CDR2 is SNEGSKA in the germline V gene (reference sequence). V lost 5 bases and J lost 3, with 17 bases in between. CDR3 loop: CSARPTGQSYEQYF. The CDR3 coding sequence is TGCAGTGCTCGGCCGACCGGACAGAGCTACGAGCAGTACTTC.

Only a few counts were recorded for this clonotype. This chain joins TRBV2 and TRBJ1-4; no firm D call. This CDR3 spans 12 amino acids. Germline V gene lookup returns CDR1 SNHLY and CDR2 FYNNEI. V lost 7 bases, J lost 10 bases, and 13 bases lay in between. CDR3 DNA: TGTGCCAGCACCGCATCCGCGGGAAAACTGTTTTTT. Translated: CASTASAGKLFF.

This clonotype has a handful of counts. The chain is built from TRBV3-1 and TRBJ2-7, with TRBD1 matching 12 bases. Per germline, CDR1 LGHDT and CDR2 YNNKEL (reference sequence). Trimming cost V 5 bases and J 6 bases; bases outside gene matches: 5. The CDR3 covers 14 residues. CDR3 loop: CASSSRDRGLEQYF. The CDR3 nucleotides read TGTGCCAGCAGCAGCCGGGACAGGGGGCTCGAGCAGTACTTC.

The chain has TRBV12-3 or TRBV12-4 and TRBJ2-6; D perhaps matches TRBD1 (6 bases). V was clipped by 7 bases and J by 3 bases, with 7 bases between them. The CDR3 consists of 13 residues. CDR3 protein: CASKGDGANVLTF. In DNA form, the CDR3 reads TGTGCCAGCAAGGGGGATGGGGCCAACGTCCTGACTTTC.

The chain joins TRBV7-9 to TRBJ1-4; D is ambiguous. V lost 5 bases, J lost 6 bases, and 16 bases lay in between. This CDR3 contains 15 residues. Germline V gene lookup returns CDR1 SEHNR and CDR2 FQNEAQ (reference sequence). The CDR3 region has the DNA TGTGCCAGCAGCCAAACCCTGGACGGGTATGAAAAACTGTTTTTT. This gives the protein CASSQTLDGYEKLFF.

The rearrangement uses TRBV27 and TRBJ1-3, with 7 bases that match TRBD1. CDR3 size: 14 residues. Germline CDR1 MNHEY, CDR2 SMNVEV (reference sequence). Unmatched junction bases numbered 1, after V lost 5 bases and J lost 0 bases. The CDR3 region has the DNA TGTGCCAGCAGTCGGGACAGCTCTGGAAACACCATATATTTT. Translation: CASSRDSSGNTIYF.

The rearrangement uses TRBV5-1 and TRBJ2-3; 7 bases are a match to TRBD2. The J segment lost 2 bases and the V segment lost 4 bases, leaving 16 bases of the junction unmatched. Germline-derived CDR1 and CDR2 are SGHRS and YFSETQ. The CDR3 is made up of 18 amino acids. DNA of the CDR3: TGCGCCAGCAGCCAAGGTCCTAGCGGCCCCTTCGACACAGATACGCAGTATTTT. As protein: CASSQGPSGPFDTDTQYF.

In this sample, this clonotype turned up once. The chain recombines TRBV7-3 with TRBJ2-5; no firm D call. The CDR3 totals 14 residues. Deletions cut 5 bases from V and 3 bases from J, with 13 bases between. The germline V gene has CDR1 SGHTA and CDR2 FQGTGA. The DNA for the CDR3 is TGTGCCAGCAGCCTAGGACCCTATGAAGAGACCCAGTACTTC. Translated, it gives CASSLGPYEETQYF.

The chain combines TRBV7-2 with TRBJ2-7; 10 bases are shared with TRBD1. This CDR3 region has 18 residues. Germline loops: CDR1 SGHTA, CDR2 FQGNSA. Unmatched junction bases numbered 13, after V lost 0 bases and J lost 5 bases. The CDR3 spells CASSLAGGRGTGVHEQYF. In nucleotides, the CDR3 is TGTGCCAGCAGCTTAGCCGGCGGTCGTGGGACAGGGGTCCACGAGCAGTACTTC. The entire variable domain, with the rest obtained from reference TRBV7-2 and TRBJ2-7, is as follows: GAGVSQSPSNKVTEKGKDVELRCDPISGHTALYWYRQSLGQGLEFLIYFQGNSAPDKSGLPSDRFSAERTGGSVSTLTIQRTQQEDSAVYLCASSLAGGRGTGVHEQYFGPGTRLTVT.

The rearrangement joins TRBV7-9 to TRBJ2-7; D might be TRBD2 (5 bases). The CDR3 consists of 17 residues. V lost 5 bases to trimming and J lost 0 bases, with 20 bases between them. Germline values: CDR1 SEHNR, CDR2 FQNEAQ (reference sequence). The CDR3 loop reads CASSRGPLTTSSYEQYF. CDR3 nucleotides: TGTGCCAGCAGCCGAGGGCCGCTTACCACGAGCTCCTACGAGCAGTACTTC.

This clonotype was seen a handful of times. The CDR3 is CASRDEGNQPQHF. In DNA, the CDR3 is TGCGCCAGCAGGGACGAAGGCAATCAGCCCCAGCATTTT. The J gene is TRBJ1-5, the V gene TRBV10-2; D is uncertain. The germline gives CDR1 WSHSY, CDR2 SAAADI. V was pared by 6 bases and J by 2 bases, with 8 bases between. This CDR3 has 13 residues.

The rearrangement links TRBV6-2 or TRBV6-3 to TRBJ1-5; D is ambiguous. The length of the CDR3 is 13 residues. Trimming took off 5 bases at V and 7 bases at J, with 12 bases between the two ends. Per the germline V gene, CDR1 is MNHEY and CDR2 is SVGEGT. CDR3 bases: TGTGCCAGCAGTCTAGTGGAAAGCCAGCCCCAGCATTTT. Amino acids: CASSLVESQPQHF.

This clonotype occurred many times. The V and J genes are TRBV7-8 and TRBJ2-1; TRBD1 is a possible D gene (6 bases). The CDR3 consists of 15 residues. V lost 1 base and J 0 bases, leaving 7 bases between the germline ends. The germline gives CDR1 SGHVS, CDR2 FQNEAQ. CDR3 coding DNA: TGTGCCAGCAGCTTAGTCAGGGGCTCCTACAATGAGCAGTTCTTC. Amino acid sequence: CASSLVRGSYNEQFF.

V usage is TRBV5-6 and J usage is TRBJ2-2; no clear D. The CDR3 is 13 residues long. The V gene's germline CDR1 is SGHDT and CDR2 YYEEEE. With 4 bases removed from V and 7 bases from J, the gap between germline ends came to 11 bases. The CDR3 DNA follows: TGTGCCAGCAGCCTGCCGTCCGGCGGGGAGCTGTTTTTT. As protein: CASSLPSGGELFF.

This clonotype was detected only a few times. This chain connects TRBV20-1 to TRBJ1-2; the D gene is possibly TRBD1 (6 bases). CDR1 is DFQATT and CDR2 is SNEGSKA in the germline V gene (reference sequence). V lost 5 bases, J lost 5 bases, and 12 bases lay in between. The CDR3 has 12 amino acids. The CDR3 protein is CSAQDRMYGYTF. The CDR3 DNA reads TGCAGTGCTCAAGACAGGATGTATGGCTACACCTTC.

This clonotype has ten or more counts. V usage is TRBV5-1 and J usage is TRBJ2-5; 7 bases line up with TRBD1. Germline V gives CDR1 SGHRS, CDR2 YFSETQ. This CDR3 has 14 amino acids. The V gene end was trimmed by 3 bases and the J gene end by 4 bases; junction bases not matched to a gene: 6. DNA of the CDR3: TGCGCCAGCAGCTCCATTCAGGGGGTAGAGACCCAGTACTTC. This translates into CASSSIQGVETQYF.

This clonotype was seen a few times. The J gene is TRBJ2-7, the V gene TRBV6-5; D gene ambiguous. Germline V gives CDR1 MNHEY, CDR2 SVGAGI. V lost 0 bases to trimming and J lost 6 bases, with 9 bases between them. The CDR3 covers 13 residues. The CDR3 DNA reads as TGTGCCAGCAGTTACTCGCTCGGCTTCGAGCAGTACTTC. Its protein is CASSYSLGFEQYF.

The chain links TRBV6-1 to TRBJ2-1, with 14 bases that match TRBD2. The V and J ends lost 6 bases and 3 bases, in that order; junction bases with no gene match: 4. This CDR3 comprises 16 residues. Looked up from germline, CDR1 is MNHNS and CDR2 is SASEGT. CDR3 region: CASSWTSGGYYNEQFF. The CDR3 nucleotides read TGTGCCAGCAGCTGGACTAGCGGGGGGTACTACAATGAGCAGTTCTTC.

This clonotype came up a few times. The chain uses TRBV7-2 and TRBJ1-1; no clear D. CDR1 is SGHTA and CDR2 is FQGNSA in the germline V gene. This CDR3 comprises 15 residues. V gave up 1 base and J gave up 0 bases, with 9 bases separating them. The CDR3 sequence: CASSLGGILNTEAFF. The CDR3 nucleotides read TGTGCCAGCAGCTTAGGTGGCATTCTGAACACTGAAGCTTTCTTT.

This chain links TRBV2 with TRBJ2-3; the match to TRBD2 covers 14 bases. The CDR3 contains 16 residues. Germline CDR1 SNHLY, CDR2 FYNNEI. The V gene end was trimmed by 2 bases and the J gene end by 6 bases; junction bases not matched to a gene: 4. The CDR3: CASSERTSGRFDTQYF. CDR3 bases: TGTGCCAGCAGTGAAAGGACTAGCGGGAGGTTCGATACGCAGTATTTT.

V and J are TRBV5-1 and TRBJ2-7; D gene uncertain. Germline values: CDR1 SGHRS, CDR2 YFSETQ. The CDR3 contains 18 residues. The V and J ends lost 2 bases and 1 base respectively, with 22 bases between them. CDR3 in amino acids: CASSFGYSAPGASYEQYF. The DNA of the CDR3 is TGCGCCAGCAGCTTCGGGTATTCAGCGCCAGGAGCTTCCTACGAGCAGTACTTC.

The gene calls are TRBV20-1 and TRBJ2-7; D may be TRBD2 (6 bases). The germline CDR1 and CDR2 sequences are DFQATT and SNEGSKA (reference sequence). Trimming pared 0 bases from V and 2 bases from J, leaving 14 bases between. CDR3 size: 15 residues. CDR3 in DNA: TGCAGTGCTAGAGATGGGGCTAGCGTAACCTACGAGCAGTACTTC. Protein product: CSARDGASVTYEQYF.

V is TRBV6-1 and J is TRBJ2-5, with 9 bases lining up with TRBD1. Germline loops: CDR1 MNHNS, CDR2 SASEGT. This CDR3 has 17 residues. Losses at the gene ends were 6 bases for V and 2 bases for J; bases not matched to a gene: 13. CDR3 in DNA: TGTGCCAGCAGAATCGGACAGGGGAATTGGGTACAAGAGACCCAGTACTTC. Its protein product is CASRIGQGNWVQETQYF.

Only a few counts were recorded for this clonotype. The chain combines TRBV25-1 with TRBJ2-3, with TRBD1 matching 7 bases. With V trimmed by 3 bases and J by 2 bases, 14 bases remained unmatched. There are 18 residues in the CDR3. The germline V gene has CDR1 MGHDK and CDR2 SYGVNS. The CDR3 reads CASSETLLRDRYTDTQYF. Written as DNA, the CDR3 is TGTGCCAGCAGTGAGACTCTTCTTCGGGACAGATACACAGATACGCAGTATTTT.

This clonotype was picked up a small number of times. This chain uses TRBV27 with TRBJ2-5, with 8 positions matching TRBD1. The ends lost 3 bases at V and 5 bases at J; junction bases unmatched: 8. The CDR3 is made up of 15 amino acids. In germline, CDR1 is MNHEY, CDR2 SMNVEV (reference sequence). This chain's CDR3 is CASSFSRGQGETQYF. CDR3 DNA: TGTGCCAGCAGTTTCTCGAGAGGACAGGGTGAGACCCAGTACTTC.

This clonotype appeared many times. CDR3 in amino acids: CASSFSGGTYEQYF. The CDR3 DNA is TGTGCCAGCAGCTTCTCGGGAGGAACCTACGAGCAGTACTTC. This chain connects TRBV7-2 to TRBJ2-7, with 7 positions matching TRBD2. Trimming cost V 3 bases and J 2 bases; bases outside gene matches: 4. This CDR3 region has 14 residues. CDR1 is SGHTA and CDR2 is FQGNSA in the germline V gene.